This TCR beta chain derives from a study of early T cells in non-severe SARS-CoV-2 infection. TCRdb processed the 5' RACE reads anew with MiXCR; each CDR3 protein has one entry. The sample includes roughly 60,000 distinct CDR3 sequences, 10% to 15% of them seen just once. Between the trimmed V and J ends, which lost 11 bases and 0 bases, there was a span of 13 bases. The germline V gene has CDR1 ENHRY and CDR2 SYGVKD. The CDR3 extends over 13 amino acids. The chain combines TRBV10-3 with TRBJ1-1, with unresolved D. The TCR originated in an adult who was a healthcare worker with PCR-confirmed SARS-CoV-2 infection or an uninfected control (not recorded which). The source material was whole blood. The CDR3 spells CAALQALNTEAFF. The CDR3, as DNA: TGTGCCGCCCTTCAGGCCTTGAACACTGAAGCTTTCTTT.